The T cell receptor beta chain under discussion was sequenced for a study of OX40 agonist ivuxolimab in advanced cancers. The assay was immunoSEQ multiplex PCR, and TCRdb's table has in-frame clones only and misses some. The sample records tens of thousands of clones, around 89% being singletons. Sequencing used CD4+ or CD8+ T cells sorted from blood, obtained in a trial of the OX40 agonist ivuxolimab. This TCR was sampled from an adult with an advanced solid tumor such as melanoma, head and neck, liver or kidney cancer.

The CDR3, as DNA: TGTGCCAGCAGTTCACCCCCCAATGAGCAGTTCTTC. It is translated as CASSSPPNEQFF. J is TRBJ2-1 and V is TRBV9; no clear D. The CDR3 length is 12 residues. Germline lookup yields CDR1 SGDLS and CDR2 YYNGEE. The V end lost 5 bases, the J end lost 6 bases, and 9 bases lay between the germline ends.